These T cell receptor beta chains were read from a single sample in a study of blood T cell repertoires in COVID-19. Assay: immunoSEQ multiplex PCR; the TCRdb copy retains only in-frame clones and omits some. The sample lists 120,000 or so clones, about nine tenths occurring once. The material sequenced was peripheral blood. The origin of the receptors is a human donor in a cohort sampled during active COVID-19. CDR3s include the opening cysteine and the closing phenylalanine or tryptophan. Fields, in order: J gene, clone size, CDR3 length, D gene, V gene, CDR3 protein, CDR3 DNA. The D gene is left open where the match is weak. Clone size is stated in some rows and not others, as once, few, many or a class when expanded.

>TRBJ2-6|-|17|-|TRBV2
CASSERGGQAGANVLTF
TGTGCCAGCAGTGAAAGGGGGGGACAAGCTGGGGCCAACGTCCTGACTTTC
>TRBJ2-5|-|15|TRBD1|TRBV11-3
CASSRRTGGDETQYF
TGTGCCAGCAGCAGACGGACAGGGGGCGATGAGACCCAGTACTTC
>TRBJ2-7|-|15|TRBD2|TRBV19
CASSRTSGASYEQYF
TGTGCCAGTAGTAGGACTAGCGGGGCATCCTACGAGCAGTACTTC
>TRBJ1-1|once|10|-|TRBV20-1
CSASYTEAFF
TGCAGTGCTAGCTACACTGAAGCTTTCTTT
>TRBJ2-2|-|16|-|TRBV7-6
CASSFLTAGGTGELFF
TGTGCCAGCAGCTTTTTGACAGCGGGTGGGACCGGGGAGCTGTTTTTT
>TRBJ1-2|-|12|TRBD1|TRBV12-3/TRBV12-4
CASSDRQGGYTF
TGTGCCAGCAGCGACAGACAGGGGGGCTACACCTTC
>TRBJ2-2|-|19|TRBD2|TRBV3-1/TRBV3-2
CASSQSFLAGAANTGELFF
TGTGCCAGCAGCCAGTCCTTTTTAGCGGGAGCCGCGAACACCGGGGAGCTGTTTTTT
>TRBJ1-1|-|14|-|TRBV4-1
CASSSPPVNTEAFF
TGCGCCAGCAGCTCACCCCCGGTGAACACTGAAGCTTTCTTT
>TRBJ2-7|-|15|TRBD2|TRBV19
CASSIVAGRSYEQYF
TGTGCCAGTAGTATAGTAGCGGGCCGATCCTACGAGCAGTACTTC
>TRBJ2-5|once|12|-|TRBV5-1
CASSSGQETQYF
TGCGCCAGCAGCTCGGGCCAAGAGACCCAGTACTTC
>TRBJ2-4|-|15|TRBD1|TRBV19
CASSPQGRAKNIQYF
TGTGCCAGTAGCCCACAGGGGAGAGCCAAAAACATTCAGTACTTC
>TRBJ2-5|-|11|-|TRBV6-5
CASMGVETQYF
TGTGCCAGCATGGGAGTGGAGACCCAGTACTTC
>TRBJ1-2|once|15|-|TRBV28
CASSSTSGVGYGYTF
TGTGCCAGCAGTTCGACATCAGGGGTCGGGTATGGCTACACCTTC
>TRBJ1-2|once|13|-|TRBV30
CAWSVGSPRPSTF
TGTGCCTGGAGTGTTGGCAGCCCTCGCCCTAGCACCTTC
>TRBJ1-1|-|17|-|TRBV11-2
CASRVRDGTMKDTEAFF
TGTGCCAGCAGGGTTAGGGACGGGACAATGAAGGACACTGAAGCTTTCTTT
>TRBJ2-1|-|16|-|TRBV11-2
CASSLVAGSAYNEQFF
TGTGCCAGCAGCTTAGTGGCGGGTTCCGCCTACAATGAGCAGTTCTTC
>TRBJ2-3|-|14|-|TRBV3-1/TRBV3-2
CASMVRGGPDTQYF
TGTGCCAGCATGGTCAGGGGCGGGCCAGATACGCAGTATTTT
>TRBJ2-7|-|13|TRBD1|TRBV10-1
CASSLDRAHRQYF
TGCGCCAGCAGCCTCGACAGGGCCCATAGACAGTACTTC
>TRBJ2-1|-|17|-|TRBV7-8
CASSPPSISILNNEQFF
TGTGCCAGCAGCCCCCCTAGTATCTCCATACTAAACAATGAGCAGTTCTTC
>TRBJ2-1|-|14|-|TRBV5-4
CASSLITRSNEQFF
TGTGCCAGCAGCTTGATCACGCGGTCCAATGAGCAGTTCTTC
>TRBJ2-2|-|16|-|TRBV7-7
CASSLLAGLGTGELFF
TGTGCTAGCAGCTTGTTGGCGGGGTTGGGCACCGGGGAGCTGTTTTTT
>TRBJ2-1|once|16|TRBD2|TRBV24-1
CATSDRAGLAFREQFF
TGTGCCACCAGTGATCGGGCGGGACTAGCCTTCCGGGAGCAGTTCTTC
>TRBJ1-2|-|16|TRBD1|TRBV7-6
CASSSQLGGTDLGYTF
TGTGCCAGCAGCTCGCAGCTTGGCGGGACAGACCTTGGCTACACCTTC
>TRBJ2-1|-|14|TRBD2|TRBV5-4
CASSLRLAGVEQFF
TGTGCCAGCAGCTTGAGGCTAGCGGGGGTTGAGCAGTTCTTC
>TRBJ2-2|-|13|-|TRBV24-1
CATSDIPGGELFF
TGTGCCACCAGTGATATCCCCGGCGGGGAGCTGTTTTTT
>TRBJ1-2|-|15|TRBD1|TRBV6-4
CASSDLTGSISGYTF
TGTGCCAGCAGTGACCTGACAGGGAGTATAAGTGGCTACACCTTC
>TRBJ1-3|-|18|-|TRBV18
CASSPFRQPPNSGNTIYF
TGTGCCAGCTCACCGTTCAGACAGCCTCCGAACTCCGGAAACACCATATATTTT
>TRBJ2-5|-|15|TRBD2|TRBV28
CASSSPRGGQETQYF
TGTGCCAGCAGTTCCCCCCGGGGGGGCCAAGAGACCCAGTACTTC
>TRBJ2-1|once|11|-|TRBV20-1
CSANLGREQFF
TGCAGTGCCAACCTTGGGCGTGAGCAGTTCTTC
>TRBJ1-5|-|16|-|TRBV15
CATSRDGQGGHQPQHF
TGTGCCACCAGCAGAGACGGGCAGGGTGGACATCAGCCCCAGCATTTT
>TRBJ1-5|once|14|-|TRBV6-5
CATRRDHSNQPQHF
TGTGCCACCAGACGGGATCATAGCAATCAGCCCCAGCATTTT
>TRBJ1-2|-|14|-|TRBV3-1/TRBV3-2
CASSDAETIYGYTF
TGTGCCAGCAGCGACGCTGAGACTATCTATGGCTACACCTTC
>TRBJ2-3|-|16|TRBD2|TRBV5-8
CASSLRTSGRGPPQYF
TGTGCCAGCAGCCTCCGGACTAGCGGGAGGGGTCCTCCGCAGTATTTT
>TRBJ2-3|-|15|-|TRBV2
CASSPGTSSTDTQYF
TGTGCCAGCAGTCCCGGGACTTCAAGCACAGATACGCAGTATTTT
>TRBJ2-4|few|17|TRBD2|TRBV5-1
CASSYAAGSTSPSIQYF
TGCGCCAGCAGCTATGCCGCGGGGTCGACTAGCCCAAGCATTCAGTACTTC
>TRBJ1-1|-|17|TRBD1|TRBV6-2/TRBV6-3
CASSYPPGTGEATEAFF
TGTGCCAGCAGTTACCCCCCCGGGACAGGGGAGGCCACTGAAGCTTTCTTT
>TRBJ1-5|-|12|-|TRBV19
CASSLYDQPQHF
TGTGCCAGTAGCCTATACGATCAGCCCCAGCATTTT
>TRBJ1-5|few|14|-|TRBV28
CASRLTVVNQPQHF
TGTGCCAGCAGGCTGACAGTCGTCAATCAGCCCCAGCATTTT
>TRBJ2-7|few|15|TRBD1|TRBV2
CASSVLGQGFFEQYF
TGTGCCAGCAGTGTCCTGGGACAGGGATTTTTCGAGCAGTACTTC
>TRBJ2-4|-|16|-|TRBV19
CASSIQGGLAKNIQYF
TGTGCCAGTAGTATCCAAGGGGGTCTAGCCAAAAACATTCAGTACTTC
>TRBJ2-5|-|13|-|TRBV5-1
CASSPGGQETQYF
TGCGCCAGCAGCCCCGGGGGCCAAGAGACCCAGTACTTC
>TRBJ2-1|-|14|TRBD1|TRBV3-1/TRBV3-2
CASSPGQGLNEQFF
TGTGCCAGCAGCCCGGGACAGGGCCTTAATGAGCAGTTCTTC
>TRBJ1-5|-|14|-|TRBV3-1/TRBV3-2
CASSQDLTQQPQHF
TGTGCCAGCAGCCAAGATCTCACCCAGCAGCCCCAGCATTTT
>TRBJ2-1|-|14|TRBD2|TRBV7-6
CASLAGGPQNEQFF
TGTGCCAGCTTAGCGGGAGGGCCGCAGAATGAGCAGTTCTTC
>TRBJ2-1|-|15|-|TRBV25-1
CASSGGGRAGNEQFF
TGTGCCAGCAGTGGGGGGGGCAGGGCTGGAAATGAGCAGTTCTTC
>TRBJ2-3|-|13|-|TRBV7-9
CASSPRDRGTQYF
TGTGCCAGCAGCCCACGTGATAGAGGTACGCAGTATTTT
>TRBJ2-4|-|15|-|TRBV11-3
CASSLGGLAKNIQYF
TGTGCCAGCAGCTTAGGCGGACTAGCCAAAAACATTCAGTACTTC
>TRBJ2-7|-|16|TRBD1|TRBV7-8
CASSHIIQGEIYEQYF
TGTGCCAGCAGCCACATAATACAGGGGGAGATCTACGAGCAGTACTTC
>TRBJ1-4|-|14|-|TRBV5-1
CASSLGHGNEKLFF
TGCGCCAGCAGCTTGGGACACGGCAATGAAAAACTGTTTTTT
>TRBJ1-5|-|16|-|TRBV6-2/TRBV6-3
CASSYLAGSRNQPQHF
TGTGCCAGCAGTTACTTGGCGGGGTCTCGCAATCAGCCCCAGCATTTT
>TRBJ2-3|few|13|-|TRBV7-9
CASSPGVAGTQYF
TGTGCCAGCAGCCCCGGAGTAGCTGGAACGCAGTATTTT
>TRBJ2-7|-|15|TRBD1|TRBV13
CASIPGQDLSYEQYF
TGTGCCAGCATCCCGGGACAGGACCTATCCTACGAGCAGTACTTC
>TRBJ2-1|-|18|-|TRBV15
CATSRDSGRLARYNEQFF
TGTGCCACCAGCAGAGATTCGGGGCGGCTAGCGAGGTACAATGAGCAGTTCTTC
>TRBJ2-3|-|13|-|TRBV6-4
CASSPSQADTQYF
TGTGCCAGCAGTCCAAGCCAGGCAGATACGCAGTATTTT
>TRBJ1-3|-|11|-|TRBV19
CASVRGNTIYF
TGTGCCAGTGTGAGGGGAAACACCATATATTTT
>TRBJ2-3|-|16|TRBD2|TRBV5-1
CASSLSLAGVTDTQYF
TGCGCCAGCAGCTTGTCCCTAGCGGGAGTGACAGATACGCAGTATTTT
>TRBJ2-1|once|15|-|TRBV5-4
CASSFGGPLYNEQFF
TGTGCCAGCAGCTTTGGCGGGCCTCTTTACAATGAGCAGTTCTTC